Listed here are 21 T cell receptor beta chains from one sample, sequenced in a study of cytomegalovirus exposure and HLA in healthy donors. The PCR had 60 Vbeta and 13 Jbeta primers. Profiled with immunoSEQ multiplex PCR; TCRdb holds only in-frame clones, not every one. The repertoire consists of about 140,000 clones, with roughly 70% occurring once and the leading ten covering about 3.4%. The specimen sequenced was PBMCs. The receptor source for this set is a male donor in good health and CMV-seronegative.

The rearrangement joins TRBV7-3 to TRBJ2-3, with D perhaps TRBD1 (6 bases). The V end was cut by 1 base, the J end by 1 base, with 12 bases between. CDR1 and CDR2 (germline): SGHTA, FQGTGA. This CDR3 comprises 16 residues. The CDR3 spells CASSLIRGRGTDTQYF. CDR3 DNA: TGTGCCAGCAGCTTAATCAGGGGAAGGGGCACAGATACGCAGTATTTT.

This clone came up once. The J gene is TRBJ2-3, the V gene TRBV2, with 8 bases matching TRBD2. CDR1 is SNHLY, CDR2 FYNNEI, per germline. J was trimmed by 1 base and V by 1 base; bases with no gene match: 4. This CDR3 is 16 amino acids long. The CDR3 here is CASSEDSGRRTDTQYF. The CDR3 nucleotides are TGTGCCAGCAGTGAAGACAGCGGGAGACGCACAGATACGCAGTATTTT.

There are a few counts of this clone. The gene calls are TRBV2 and TRBJ1-2, with a weak D call TRBD1 (6 bases). The ends were cut back, 4 bases at V and 7 bases at J, with 10 bases in the middle. Germline V gene lookup returns CDR1 SNHLY and CDR2 FYNNEI. The CDR3 spans 12 residues. This CDR3 reads CASSGGGSGYTF. The CDR3 DNA sequence: TGTGCCAGCAGTGGCGGGGGCAGTGGCTACACCTTC.

DNA of the CDR3: TGCGCCAGCAGCTTGTTGGCCGGGACAGACTACGAGCAGTACTTC. Protein: CASSLLAGTDYEQYF. J is TRBJ2-7 and V is TRBV5-1, with 7 positions matching TRBD1. Germline V CDR1 and CDR2: SGHRS, YFSETQ. Trimming at V came to 1 base and at J to 3 bases, leaving 7 bases not matched to a gene. This CDR3 has 15 amino acids. Full variable domain (remainder filled in from reference TRBV5-1 and TRBJ2-7): KAGVTQTPRYLIKTRGQQVTLSCSPISGHRSVSWYQQTPGQGLQFLFEYFSETQRNKGNFPGRFSGRQFSNSRSEMNVSTLELGDSALYLCASSLLAGTDYEQYFGPGTRLTVT.

V usage is TRBV7-9 and J usage is TRBJ2-3; 7 bases line up with TRBD1. CDR1 SEHNR and CDR2 FQNEAQ come from the germline V gene (reference sequence). After removal of 2 bases from V and 5 bases from J, the junction contained 13 bases not matched to a gene. The CDR3 is 17 residues long. Here the CDR3 reads CASSLISRGRGIDTQYF. In DNA, the CDR3 is TGTGCCAGCAGCTTAATTAGCAGGGGCAGGGGGATAGATACGCAGTATTTT. Full variable domain (remainder filled in from reference TRBV7-9 and TRBJ2-3): DTGVSQNPRHKITKRGQNVTFRCDPISEHNRLYWYRQTLGQGPEFLTYFQNEAQLEKSRLLSDRFSAERPKGSFSTLEIQRTEQGDSAMYLCASSLISRGRGIDTQYFGPGTRLTVL.

This chain connects TRBV5-1 to TRBJ1-3; 10 nucleotides line up with TRBD1. Trimming at V came to 4 bases and at J to 4 bases, leaving 5 bases not matched to a gene. This CDR3 comprises 15 residues. The germline gives CDR1 SGHRS, CDR2 YFSETQ. CDR3: CASSRDRGLGNTIYF. The CDR3 DNA sequence: TGCGCCAGCAGCCGTGACAGGGGGCTAGGAAACACCATATATTTT.

Concerning this clone itself: Relative to the germline gene, one junction end is altered; a read error may explain this. The chain is built from TRBV28 and TRBJ1-2; TRBD1 is a possible D gene (6 bases). Germline V gene sequence: CDR1 MDHEN, CDR2 SYDVKM. The CDR3 runs to 12 residues. The CDR3 coding sequence is TGCCAGGTGGGGACAAACTATAATGGCTACACCTTC. Its translation is CQVGTNYNGYTF.

This chain uses TRBV10-3 with TRBJ2-7; 7 bases line up with TRBD1. This CDR3 has 15 amino acids. Losses at the gene ends were 5 bases for V and 7 bases for J; bases not matched to a gene: 14. Per germline, CDR1 ENHRY and CDR2 SYGVKD. This chain's CDR3 is CAISRSGTELREQYF. The CDR3 DNA reads as TGTGCCATCAGTCGTTCCGGGACAGAGTTGAGGGAGCAGTACTTC.

The CDR3 spells CAWSVFAGVGSDTQYF. In DNA, the CDR3 is TGTGCCTGGAGTGTATTTGCGGGGGTAGGATCAGATACGCAGTATTTT. This chain joins TRBV30 and TRBJ2-3; 7 bases align to TRBD2. The CDR3 loop spans 16 amino acids. V shed 0 bases, J shed 4 bases, and the junction held 10 bases outside the gene matches. Germline CDR1 and CDR2: GTSNPN and SVGIG (reference sequence).

The rearrangement links TRBV19 to TRBJ2-1, with 12 bases identical to TRBD2. This CDR3 is 16 amino acids long. CDR1 is LNHDA, CDR2 SQIVND, per germline (reference sequence). The trim removed 5 bases at V and 2 bases at J, leaving 4 bases unmatched. This CDR3 is CASSPSSGGAYNEQFF. The CDR3 DNA reads TGTGCCAGTAGTCCTTCTAGCGGGGGGGCCTACAATGAGCAGTTCTTC.

This rearrangement joins TRBV7-2 to TRBJ2-7; TRBD2 agrees at 11 bases. V shed 2 bases, J shed 5 bases, and the junction held 14 bases outside the gene matches. This CDR3 contains 18 residues. Germline CDR1 reads SGHTA; CDR2 reads FQGNSA. The CDR3 region has the DNA TGTGCCAGCAGCTTATTCGGCGGTACTAGCGGGAGAGTTGACGAGCAGTACTTC. Its protein product is CASSLFGGTSGRVDEQYF.

V usage is TRBV5-1 and J usage is TRBJ1-1, with 7 positions matching TRBD1. The CDR3 runs to 15 residues. J gave up 1 base and V 3 bases, and 6 bases lay outside the gene matches. The germline V gene encodes CDR1 SGHRS and CDR2 YFSETQ. Written as DNA, the CDR3 is TGCGCCAGCAGCTCGGGGACAGATACGAACACTGAAGCTTTCTTT. As protein: CASSSGTDTNTEAFF. The full variable domain, with the rest looked up from reference TRBV5-1 and TRBJ1-1, is KAGVTQTPRYLIKTRGQQVTLSCSPISGHRSVSWYQQTPGQGLQFLFEYFSETQRNKGNFPGRFSGRQFSNSRSEMNVSTLELGDSALYLCASSSGTDTNTEAFFGQGTRLTVV.

V and J are TRBV7-2 and TRBJ2-1; 9 nucleotides align to TRBD2. The trim removed 6 bases at V and 5 bases at J, leaving 8 bases unmatched. CDR3 length: 15 amino acids. The germline V gene has CDR1 SGHTA and CDR2 FQGNSA. CDR3 nucleotide sequence: TGTGCCAGCAGTTATACTAGCGGGCTAAACAATGAGCAGTTCTTC. This gives the protein CASSYTSGLNNEQFF.

This chain joins TRBV14 and TRBJ2-5; 13 positions match TRBD2. There are 16 residues in the CDR3. Trimming cost V 4 bases and J 4 bases; bases outside gene matches: 6. Germline lookup yields CDR1 SGHDN and CDR2 FVKESK. The chain's CDR3 is CASSPGLAGTPETQYF. The CDR3 DNA reads TGTGCCAGCAGCCCGGGACTAGCGGGGACTCCAGAGACCCAGTACTTC.

CDR3 in DNA: TGTGCCAGCAGCTTCGCCCAGGGGTACGAGCAGTACTTC. Encoded protein: CASSFAQGYEQYF. The chain employs TRBV27 and TRBJ2-7, with D possibly being TRBD1 (6 bases). V lost 6 bases and J 4 bases, leaving 13 bases between the germline ends. The CDR3 has 13 residues. Germline V gene lookup returns CDR1 MNHEY and CDR2 SMNVEV (reference sequence).

The V gene is TRBV12-5, the J gene TRBJ2-3; 14 bases are shared with TRBD2. This CDR3 has 17 amino acids. V shed 4 bases, J shed 6 bases, and the junction held 9 bases outside the gene matches. Germline V gene data show CDR1 as LGHNT and CDR2 as FRNRAP. CDR3 region: CASGSLRLAGGRDTQYF. CDR3 sequence (DNA): TGTGCTAGTGGTTCCTTAAGACTAGCGGGAGGGAGGGATACGCAGTATTTT.

The chain joins TRBV2 to TRBJ1-5; D remains ambiguous. The CDR3 runs to 16 residues. V was pared by 6 bases and J by 3 bases, with 18 bases between. Per the germline V gene, CDR1 is SNHLY and CDR2 is FYNNEI. Here the CDR3 DNA reads TGTGCCAGCAGCTGGAAAGTCGGGAGTTTCAATCAGCCCCAGCATTTT. It yields the protein CASSWKVGSFNQPQHF.

The chain links TRBV29-1 to TRBJ1-1; 11 bases agree with TRBD1. The CDR3 consists of 15 residues. In germline, CDR1 is SQVTM, CDR2 ANQGSEA. J gave up 1 base and V 6 bases, and 7 bases lay outside the gene matches. In nucleotides, the CDR3 is TGCAGCGTCCCAGGACAGGGGGCCACGAACACTGAAGCTTTCTTT. Translated, it gives CSVPGQGATNTEAFF.

The gene calls are TRBV5-5 and TRBJ1-1; D not resolved. Trimming stripped 5 bases from V and 3 bases from J, with 11 bases between. The length of the CDR3 is 13 residues. Per germline, CDR1 SGHKS and CDR2 YYEKEE (reference sequence). This CDR3 reads CASSLAADTEAFF. In DNA form, the CDR3 reads TGTGCCAGCAGTTTAGCGGCTGACACTGAAGCTTTCTTT.

This chain uses TRBV19 with TRBJ2-2; 15 bases align to TRBD2. This CDR3 is 17 amino acids long. The trim removed 3 bases at V and 5 bases at J, leaving 4 bases unmatched. Germline lookup yields CDR1 LNHDA and CDR2 SQIVND (reference sequence). DNA of the CDR3: TGTGCCAGTAGTATGGGACTAGCGGGAGGAAGGACCGGGGAGCTGTTTTTT. Its protein product is CASSMGLAGGRTGELFF.

The rearrangement uses TRBV2 and TRBJ2-3; weak D call: TRBD2 (5 bases). Trimming took 8 bases from V and 4 from J, leaving 16 bases between them. Looked up from germline, CDR1 is SNHLY and CDR2 is FYNNEI. The length of the CDR3 is 14 residues. This CDR3 reads CASGSSLDADTQYF. The CDR3, as DNA: TGTGCCAGCGGTTCTAGCCTTGACGCAGATACGCAGTATTTT.